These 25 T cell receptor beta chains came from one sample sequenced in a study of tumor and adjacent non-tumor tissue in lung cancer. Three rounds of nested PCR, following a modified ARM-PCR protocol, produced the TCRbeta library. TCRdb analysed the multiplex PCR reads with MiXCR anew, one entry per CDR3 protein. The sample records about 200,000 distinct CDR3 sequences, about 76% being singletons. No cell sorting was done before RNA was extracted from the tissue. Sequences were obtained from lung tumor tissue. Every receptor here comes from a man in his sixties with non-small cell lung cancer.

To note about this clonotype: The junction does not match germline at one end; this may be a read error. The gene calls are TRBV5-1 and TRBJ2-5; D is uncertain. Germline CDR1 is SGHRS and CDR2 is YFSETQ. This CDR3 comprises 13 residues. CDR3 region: CTSIEGSRSPQYF. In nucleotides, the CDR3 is TGCACCAGCATCGAAGGGTCACGCTCCCCCCAGTACTTC.

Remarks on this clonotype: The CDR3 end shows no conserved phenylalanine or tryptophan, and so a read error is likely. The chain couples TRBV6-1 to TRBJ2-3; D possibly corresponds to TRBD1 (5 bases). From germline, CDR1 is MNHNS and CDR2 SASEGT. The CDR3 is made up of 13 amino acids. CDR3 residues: CASSQQGTDKQYL. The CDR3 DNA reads TGTGCCAGCAGTCAGCAGGGCACAGATAAGCAGTATTTA.

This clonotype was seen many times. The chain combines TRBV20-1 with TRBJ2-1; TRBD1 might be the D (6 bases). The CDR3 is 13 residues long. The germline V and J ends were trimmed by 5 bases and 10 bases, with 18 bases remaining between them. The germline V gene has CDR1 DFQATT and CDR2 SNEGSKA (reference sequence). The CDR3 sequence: CSAPLQGMREQFF. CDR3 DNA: TGCAGTGCTCCACTACAGGGAATGCGCGAGCAGTTCTTC.

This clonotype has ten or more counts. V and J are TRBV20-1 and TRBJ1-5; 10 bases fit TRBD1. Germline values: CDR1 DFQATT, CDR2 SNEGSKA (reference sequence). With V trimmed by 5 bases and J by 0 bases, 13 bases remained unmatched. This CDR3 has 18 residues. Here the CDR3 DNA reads TGCAGTGCTGCACTTCCTTATGGACAGGGGGATAGCAATCAGCCCCAGCATTTT. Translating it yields CSAALPYGQGDSNQPQHF.

The DNA of the CDR3 is TGTGCCAGCAGTCATCGGACTAGCGGGAGGTACGAGCAGTTCGTC. Translating gives CASSHRTSGRYEQFV. The rearrangement links TRBV11-3 to TRBJ2-7; 14 nucleotides agree with TRBD2. CDR3 length: 15 amino acids. Germline CDR1 is SGHNT and CDR2 is YENEEA.

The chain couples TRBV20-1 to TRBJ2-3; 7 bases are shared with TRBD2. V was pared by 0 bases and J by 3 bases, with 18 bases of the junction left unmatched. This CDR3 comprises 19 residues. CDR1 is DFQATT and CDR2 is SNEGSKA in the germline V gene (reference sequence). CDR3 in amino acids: CSARDQTPPAGSRTDTQYF. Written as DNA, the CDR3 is TGCAGTGCTAGAGATCAGACCCCCCCAGCGGGATCTAGAACAGATACGCAGTATTTT.

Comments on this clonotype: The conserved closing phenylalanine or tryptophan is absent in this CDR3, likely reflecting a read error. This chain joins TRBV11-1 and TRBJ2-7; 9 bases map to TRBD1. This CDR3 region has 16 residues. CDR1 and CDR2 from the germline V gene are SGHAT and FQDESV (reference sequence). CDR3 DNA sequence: TGTGCCAGCAGCTTTTCCGGACAGGGGATACCCTACGTGCAGTACTCC. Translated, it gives CASSFSGQGIPYVQYS.

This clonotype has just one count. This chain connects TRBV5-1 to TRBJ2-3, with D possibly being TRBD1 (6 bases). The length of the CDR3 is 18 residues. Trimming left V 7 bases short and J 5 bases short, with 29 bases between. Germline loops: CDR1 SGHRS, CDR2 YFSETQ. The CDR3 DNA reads TGCGCCAGCTTATCCGGACCCATAAGCACAGGGTCAAGAGATACGCAGTATTTT. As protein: CASLSGPISTGSRDTQYF.

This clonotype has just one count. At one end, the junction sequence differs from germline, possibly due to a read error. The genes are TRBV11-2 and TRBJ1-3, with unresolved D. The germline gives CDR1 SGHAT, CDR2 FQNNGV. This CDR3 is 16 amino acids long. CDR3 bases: TGTGTCAGCACAGTAGAGGGATACCTCTCTGGAAACACCATATATTTT. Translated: CVSTVEGYLSGNTIYF.

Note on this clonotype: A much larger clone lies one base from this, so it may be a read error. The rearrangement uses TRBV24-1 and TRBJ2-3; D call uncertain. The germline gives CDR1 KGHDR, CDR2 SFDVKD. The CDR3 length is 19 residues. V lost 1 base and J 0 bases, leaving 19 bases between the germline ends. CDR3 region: CATSDFGLVGKTSTDTQYF. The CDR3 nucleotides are TGTGCCACCAGTGATTTCGGGCTAGTGGGGAAGACTAGCACAGATACGCAGTATTTT.

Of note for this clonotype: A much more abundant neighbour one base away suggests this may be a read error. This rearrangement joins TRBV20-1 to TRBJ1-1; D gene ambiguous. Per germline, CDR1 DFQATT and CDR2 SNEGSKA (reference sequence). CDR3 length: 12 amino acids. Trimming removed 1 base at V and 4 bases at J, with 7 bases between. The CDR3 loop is CSARGETTEAFF. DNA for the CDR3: TGCAGTGCTAGAGGGGAGACCACTGAAGCTTTCTTT.

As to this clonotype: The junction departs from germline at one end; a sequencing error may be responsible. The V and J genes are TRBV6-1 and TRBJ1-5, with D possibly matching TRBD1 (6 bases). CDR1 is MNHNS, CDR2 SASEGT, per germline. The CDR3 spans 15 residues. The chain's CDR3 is CASSLAGEPYQHQHF. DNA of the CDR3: TGTGCCAGCAGTCTTGCAGGGGAACCCTATCAGCACCAGCATTTT.

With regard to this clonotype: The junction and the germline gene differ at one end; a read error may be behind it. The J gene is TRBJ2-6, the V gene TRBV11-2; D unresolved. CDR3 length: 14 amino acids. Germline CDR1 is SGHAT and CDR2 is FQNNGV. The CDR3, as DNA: TGTACCAGCAGTCCTATCTCTGGAGTCAACGTCCTGTCTTTC. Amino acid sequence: CTSSPISGVNVLSF.

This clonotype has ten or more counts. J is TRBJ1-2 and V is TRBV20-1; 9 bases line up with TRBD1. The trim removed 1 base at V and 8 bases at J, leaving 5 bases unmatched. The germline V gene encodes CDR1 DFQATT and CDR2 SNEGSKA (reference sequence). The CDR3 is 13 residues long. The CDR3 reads CSARAQGARGYTF. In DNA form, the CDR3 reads TGCAGTGCTAGAGCACAGGGGGCGCGAGGCTACACCTTC.

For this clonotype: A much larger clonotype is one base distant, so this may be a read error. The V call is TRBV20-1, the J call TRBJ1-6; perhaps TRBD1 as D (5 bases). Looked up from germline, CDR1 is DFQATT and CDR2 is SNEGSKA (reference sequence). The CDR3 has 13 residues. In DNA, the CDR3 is TGCAGTGCAGAAAGACAGCGGGATTCACCCCCCCACTTT. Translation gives CSAERQRDSPPHF.

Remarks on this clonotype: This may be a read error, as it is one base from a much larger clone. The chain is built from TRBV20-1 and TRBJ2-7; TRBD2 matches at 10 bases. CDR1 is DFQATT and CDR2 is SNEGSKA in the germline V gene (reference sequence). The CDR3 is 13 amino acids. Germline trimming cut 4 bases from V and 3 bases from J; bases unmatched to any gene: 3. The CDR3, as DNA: TGCAGTGCTACCTGGACTAGCGGCTACGAGCAGTACTTC. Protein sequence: CSATWTSGYEQYF.

CDR3 loop: CASSIRTGPIYGYTF. The CDR3 region has the DNA TGTGCCAGCAGCATAAGGACAGGGCCTATCTACGGCTACACCTTC. The chain links TRBV11-2 to TRBJ1-2; 8 bases agree with TRBD1. Per germline, CDR1 SGHAT and CDR2 FQNNGV. The CDR3 length is 15 residues. V lost 5 bases, J lost 8 bases, and 13 bases stayed unmatched.

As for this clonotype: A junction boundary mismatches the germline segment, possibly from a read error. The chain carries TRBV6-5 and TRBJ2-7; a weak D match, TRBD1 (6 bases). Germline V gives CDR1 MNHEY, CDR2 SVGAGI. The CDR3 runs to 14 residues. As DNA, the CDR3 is TGTGCCTGCAGTCCCGACTCAGGGGTCCGTGAGCAGTACTTC. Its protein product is CACSPDSGVREQYF.

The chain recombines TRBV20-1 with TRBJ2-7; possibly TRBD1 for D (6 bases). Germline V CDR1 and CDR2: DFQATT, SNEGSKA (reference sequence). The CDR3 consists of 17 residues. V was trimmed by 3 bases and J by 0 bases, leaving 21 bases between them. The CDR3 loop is CSARQGIRSAGSYEQYF. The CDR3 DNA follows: TGCAGTGCTAGGCAGGGGATTCGTAGCGCAGGCTCCTACGAGCAGTACTTC.

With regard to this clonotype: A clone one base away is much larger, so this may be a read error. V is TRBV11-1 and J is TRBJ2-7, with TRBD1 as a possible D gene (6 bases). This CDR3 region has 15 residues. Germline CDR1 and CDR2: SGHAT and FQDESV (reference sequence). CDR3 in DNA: TGTGCCATCAGCTTGGGGCCAGGGGTTCTCTACGAGCAGTACTTC. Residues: CAISLGPGVLYEQYF.

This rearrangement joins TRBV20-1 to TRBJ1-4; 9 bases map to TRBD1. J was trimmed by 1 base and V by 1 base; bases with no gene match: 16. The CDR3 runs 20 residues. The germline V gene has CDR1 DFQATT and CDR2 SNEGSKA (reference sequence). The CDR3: CSARVPQGARTDITNEKLFF. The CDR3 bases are TGCAGTGCTAGAGTCCCACAGGGGGCGCGGACTGATATAACTAATGAAAAACTGTTTTTT.

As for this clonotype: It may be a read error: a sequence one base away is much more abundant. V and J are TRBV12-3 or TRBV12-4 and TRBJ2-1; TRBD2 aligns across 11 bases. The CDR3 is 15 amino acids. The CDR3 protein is CTSSLAGGPIMEQFF. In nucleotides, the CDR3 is TGTACCAGCAGTTTAGCGGGGGGGCCAATTATGGAGCAGTTCTTC.

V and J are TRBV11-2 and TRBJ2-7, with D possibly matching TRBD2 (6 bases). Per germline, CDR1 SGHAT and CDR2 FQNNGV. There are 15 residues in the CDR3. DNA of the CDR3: TGTTCCATCAGCGGGCGTCTAGGTCCTACGGTCGTGCAGTACTTC. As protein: CSISGRLGPTVVQYF.

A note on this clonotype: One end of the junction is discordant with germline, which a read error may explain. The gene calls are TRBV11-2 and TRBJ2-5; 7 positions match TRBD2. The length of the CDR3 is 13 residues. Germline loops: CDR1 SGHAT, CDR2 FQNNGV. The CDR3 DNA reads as TGTGCCAGCAGCTCTACGGGGGGAGAGACCCACTACTTC. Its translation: CASSSTGGETHYF.

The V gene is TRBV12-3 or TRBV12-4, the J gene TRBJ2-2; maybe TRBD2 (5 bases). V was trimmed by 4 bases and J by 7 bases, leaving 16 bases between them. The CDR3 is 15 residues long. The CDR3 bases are TGTGCCAGCAGTTCGACGGGGAAGGTGCTCGGGGAGCTGTTTTTT. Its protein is CASSSTGKVLGELFF.